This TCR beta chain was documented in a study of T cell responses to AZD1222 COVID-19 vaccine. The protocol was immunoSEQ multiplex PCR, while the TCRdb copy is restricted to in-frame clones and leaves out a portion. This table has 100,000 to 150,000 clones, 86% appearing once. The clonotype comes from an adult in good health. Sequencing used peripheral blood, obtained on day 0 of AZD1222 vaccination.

In nucleotides, the CDR3 is TGTGCCAGCAGCGTGCCGGGACAGGGGAGCGAGCAGTACTTC. Its translation: CASSVPGQGSEQYF. This chain connects TRBV21-1 to TRBJ2-7; TRBD1, the table's D call, lacks a check against the DNA. TRBV21-1 is deemed a pseudogene. CDR3 length: 14 amino acids.